Listed here are 27 T cell receptor beta chains from one sample, sequenced in a study of T cells after yellow fever vaccination. TCRdb passed the 5' RACE reads through MiXCR, listing each CDR3 protein once. The table lists 75,000 to 100,000 distinct CDR3 sequences, approximately 8.4% of them singletons, with approximately 15% in the top ten. The source was CD8+ T cells not binding an NS4B(214-222) dextramer, sorted from PBMCs, collected less than 16 days after the first yellow fever vaccination. Receptors originate from a man in his late teens or twenties who received the YFV17D yellow fever vaccine.

This clonotype rates as medium-sized. The V call is TRBV6-2 or TRBV6-3, the J call TRBJ2-3; D unresolved. There are 13 residues in the CDR3. The V gene lost 4 bases and the J gene lost 0 bases, with 5 bases spanning the gap. Germline CDR1 and CDR2: MNHEY and SVGEGT. The CDR3 bases are TGTGCCAGCAGTTTGACTAGCACAGATACGCAGTATTTT. Its protein is CASSLTSTDTQYF.

V usage is TRBV7-9 and J usage is TRBJ2-7; TRBD1 matches 9 bases. The germline V gene has CDR1 SEHNR and CDR2 FQNEAQ (reference sequence). J was trimmed by 3 bases and V by 0 bases; bases with no gene match: 0. The CDR3 is 14 amino acids. The chain's CDR3 is CASSLAGQGYEQYV. DNA of the CDR3: TGTGCCAGCAGCTTAGCGGGACAGGGCTACGAGCAGTACGTC.

This clonotype was counted between two and nine times. The CDR3 spells CASSYSRGLGFGYTF. CDR3 DNA: TGTGCCAGCAGTTACTCGCGGGGTCTAGGGTTTGGCTACACCTTC. The rearrangement uses TRBV6-5 and TRBJ1-2; D is unresolved. There are 15 residues in the CDR3. Germline assignment: CDR1 MNHEY and CDR2 SVGAGI. The germline V and J ends were trimmed by 0 bases and 7 bases, with 15 bases remaining between them.

This clonotype was counted only a few times. This CDR3 is CASSYLRQDGYTF. As DNA, the CDR3 is TGTGCCAGCAGTTATCTAAGACAGGATGGCTACACCTTC. This chain joins TRBV6-2 or TRBV6-3 and TRBJ1-2, with D possibly TRBD1 on 6 matching bases. The CDR3 sequence is 13 residues long. Trimming took off 3 bases at V and 6 bases at J, with 11 bases between the two ends. Germline V CDR1 and CDR2: MNHEY, SVGEGT.

The table lists this clonotype with a few counts. The chain carries TRBV29-1 and TRBJ1-1; D remains ambiguous. The V end lost 6 bases, the J end lost 1 base, and 15 bases lay between the germline ends. Germline V gives CDR1 SQVTM, CDR2 ANQGSEA. This CDR3 region has 14 residues. The CDR3 sequence is CSVSTGMGNTEAFF. For the CDR3, the DNA is TGCAGCGTCTCGACGGGGATGGGGAACACTGAAGCTTTCTTT.

J is TRBJ2-7 and V is TRBV7-9; D is uncertain. Germline V gene data show CDR1 as SEHNR and CDR2 as FQNEAQ (reference sequence). The CDR3 has 12 residues. Trimming took 7 bases from V and 7 from J, leaving 14 bases between them. CDR3 residues: CASNSFRVEQYF. For the CDR3, the DNA is TGTGCCAGCAACTCCTTTAGGGTGGAGCAGTACTTC.

This clonotype appeared a few times. The CDR3 DNA sequence: TGCAGTGCCTTGGGTGGCCAGGGCATGTATGAGACCCAGTACTTC. Translating gives CSALGGQGMYETQYF. J is TRBJ2-5 and V is TRBV20-1; TRBD1 might be the D (5 bases). Looked up from germline, CDR1 is DFQATT and CDR2 is SNEGSKA (reference sequence). This CDR3 has 15 amino acids. V shed 6 bases and J shed 5 bases, with 22 bases lying between them.

This clonotype was observed a handful of times. This chain connects TRBV5-1 to TRBJ1-1, with 11 nucleotides matching TRBD1. Germline CDR1 reads SGHRS; CDR2 reads YFSETQ. The CDR3 is 16 residues long. V lost 4 bases to trimming and J lost 0 bases; unmatched junction nucleotides: 5. The CDR3 here is CASSPRTGGLNTEAFF. In nucleotides, the CDR3 is TGCGCCAGCAGCCCGAGGACAGGGGGCCTGAACACTGAAGCTTTCTTT.

The chain employs TRBV7-2 and TRBJ2-1; 12 bases align to TRBD2. CDR3 size: 15 residues. CDR1 and CDR2 (germline): SGHTA, FQGNSA. Trimming took 3 bases from V and 7 from J; bases not matched to a gene: 4. The CDR3 nucleotides read TGTGCCAGCAGCTTTGGACTAGCGGGGTTTAATGAGCAGTTCTTC. This codes for CASSFGLAGFNEQFF.

This clonotype occurred a few times. The V call is TRBV7-2, the J call TRBJ2-2, with D hard to call. This CDR3 contains 14 residues. Trimming removed 0 bases at V and 4 bases at J, with 6 bases between. The germline V gene has CDR1 SGHTA and CDR2 FQGNSA. This CDR3 reads CASSLADGTGELFF. Written as DNA, the CDR3 is TGTGCCAGCAGCTTAGCCGACGGCACCGGGGAGCTGTTTTTT.

In this sample, this clonotype turned up a few times. The genes are TRBV2 and TRBJ2-2, with 7 bases fitting TRBD1. The CDR3 consists of 15 residues. The junction had 2 bases not matched to a gene; V was cut back by 3 bases and J by 1 base. The germline CDR1 and CDR2 sequences are SNHLY and FYNNEI. CDR3 nucleotides: TGTGCCAGCAGTGACCGGGACAGGAACACCGGGGAGCTGTTTTTT. It translates to CASSDRDRNTGELFF.

The table lists this clonotype with a few counts. The chain links TRBV5-4 to TRBJ2-1; D unclear. Germline CDR1 reads SGHNT; CDR2 reads YYREEE (reference sequence). This CDR3 region has 15 residues. V was shortened by 3 bases and J by 0 bases, with 10 bases between the two germline ends. CDR3 sequence reads: CASSWALGSYNEQFF. As DNA, the CDR3 is TGTGCCAGCAGCTGGGCGCTAGGCTCCTACAATGAGCAGTTCTTC.

The chain employs TRBV5-1 and TRBJ2-7, with D perhaps assigned TRBD1 or TRBD2 (6 bases each). The V end was cut by 4 bases, the J end by 4 bases, with 12 bases between. This CDR3 has 13 residues. Germline V gene data show CDR1 as SGHRS and CDR2 as YFSETQ. CDR3 protein: CASSGRGGYEQYF. In DNA form, the CDR3 reads TGCGCCAGCAGCGGCAGGGGAGGTTACGAGCAGTACTTC.

The rearrangement links TRBV29-1 to TRBJ2-3, with D perhaps being TRBD1 or TRBD2 (5 bases each). Trimming removed 1 base at V and 1 base at J, with 9 bases between. The germline V gene encodes CDR1 SQVTM and CDR2 ANQGSEA. The length of the CDR3 is 14 residues. The CDR3 DNA reads TGCAGCGTTGAAGCGCGAGGGGGCACAGATACGCAGTATTTT. Residues: CSVEARGGTDTQYF.

This clonotype was recorded at least ten times. J is TRBJ2-7 and V is TRBV12-3 or TRBV12-4; D may be TRBD2 (5 bases). The CDR3 runs 13 residues. Trimming removed 11 bases at V and 4 bases at J, with 18 bases between. The CDR3 coding sequence is TGTGCCGTCCCCGAGGCGACTATTTACGAGCAGTACTTC. Amino acids: CAVPEATIYEQYF.

This clonotype has only a few counts. The chain links TRBV6-5 to TRBJ1-1, with D perhaps matching TRBD1 (5 bases). V was clipped by 2 bases and J by 0 bases, with 10 bases between them. CDR3 length equals 15 residues. Germline V CDR1 and CDR2: MNHEY, SVGAGI. This CDR3 is CASSYREGMNTEAFF. CDR3 sequence (DNA): TGTGCCAGCAGTTACAGGGAGGGGATGAACACTGAAGCTTTCTTT.

This clonotype was found a few times. The rearrangement links TRBV3-1 to TRBJ2-3; D is uncertain. This CDR3 region has 14 residues. Trimming left V 4 bases short and J 1 base short, with 9 bases between. CDR1 and CDR2 from the germline V gene are LGHDT and YNNKEL (reference sequence). The CDR3 loop is CASSPFPGTDTQYF. The CDR3 DNA reads as TGTGCCAGCAGCCCGTTCCCGGGCACAGATACGCAGTATTTT.

V and J are TRBV3-1 and TRBJ2-2; D might be TRBD1 (6 bases). V was trimmed by 11 bases and J by 3 bases, leaving 28 bases between them. CDR3 length: 18 amino acids. The germline gives CDR1 LGHDT, CDR2 YNNKEL (reference sequence). The CDR3 sequence: CACCFVAWTEEYTGELFF. In nucleotides, the CDR3 is TGTGCCTGCTGTTTTGTGGCTTGGACAGAGGAGTACACCGGGGAGCTGTTTTTT. The variable domain in full, completed from reference TRBV3-1 and TRBJ2-2, reads DTAVSQTPKYLVTQMGNDKSIKCEQNLGHDTMYWYKQDSKKFLKIMFSYNNKELIINETVPNRFSPKSPDKAHLNLHINSLELGDSAVYFCACCFVAWTEEYTGELFFGEGSRLTVL.

This clonotype occurred a few times. The V and J genes are TRBV5-1 and TRBJ1-5, with D perhaps matching TRBD1 (6 bases). This CDR3 comprises 13 residues. The germline V and J ends were trimmed by 0 bases and 9 bases, with 10 bases remaining between them. The V gene's germline CDR1 is SGHRS and CDR2 YFSETQ. CDR3 in amino acids: CASSLVGGRPQHF. The DNA for the CDR3 is TGCGCCAGCAGCTTGGTAGGGGGGCGGCCCCAGCATTTT.

The rearrangement joins TRBV20-1 to TRBJ2-4, with 7 positions matching TRBD1. Looked up from germline, CDR1 is DFQATT and CDR2 is SNEGSKA (reference sequence). V was pared by 6 bases and J by 5 bases, with 7 bases of the junction left unmatched. The CDR3 has 13 residues. The DNA for the CDR3 is TGCAGTGCACATCAGGGGGTTGAAAACATTCAGTACTTC. Translating it yields CSAHQGVENIQYF.

This clonotype was counted only a few times. CDR3 loop: CASSQPGEYNEQFF. CDR3 bases: TGTGCCAGCAGTCAACCGGGGGAATACAATGAGCAGTTCTTC. The J gene is TRBJ2-1, the V gene TRBV7-2; weak D call: TRBD2 (6 bases). V shed 6 bases and J shed 4 bases, with 13 bases lying between them. The CDR3 runs to 14 residues. Germline V gene data show CDR1 as SGHTA and CDR2 as FQGNSA.

V and J are TRBV7-9 and TRBJ2-5; D perhaps matches TRBD1 (6 bases). The CDR3 runs 17 residues. Trimming stripped 5 bases from V and 4 bases from J, with 23 bases between. Per germline, CDR1 SEHNR and CDR2 FQNEAQ (reference sequence). CDR3 coding DNA: TGTGCCAGCAGCGGCCGGGACACCCACAACGCCAGAGAGACCCAGTACTTC. Translated, it gives CASSGRDTHNARETQYF.

This clonotype was picked up a small number of times. The chain uses TRBV6-5 and TRBJ2-6, with a weak D call TRBD2 (7 bases). Trimming pared 10 bases from V and 2 bases from J, leaving 21 bases between. This CDR3 contains 17 residues. Germline V lookup: CDR1 MNHEY, CDR2 SVGAGI. CDR3 in amino acids: CATEGGDSNPGANVLTF. CDR3 coding DNA: TGTGCCACCGAGGGGGGGGACTCAAACCCTGGGGCCAACGTCCTGACTTTC.

The chain couples TRBV6-4 to TRBJ1-1, with no clear D. The CDR3 runs to 13 residues. Germline V gives CDR1 MRHNA, CDR2 SNTAGT. The V and J ends lost 1 base and 5 bases respectively, with 8 bases between them. CDR3 DNA sequence: TGTGCCAGCAGTGACTATACTGGGACTGAAGCTTTCTTT. This gives the protein CASSDYTGTEAFF.

This clonotype came up a few times. The chain has TRBV12-3 or TRBV12-4 and TRBJ2-3; 15 bases fit TRBD2. V trimming: 10 bases; J trimming: 0 bases; junction bases outside the gene matches: 14. The CDR3 has 19 amino acids. This CDR3 reads CATLTGTSGGSTSTDTQYF. The CDR3 coding sequence is TGTGCCACCCTAACCGGGACTAGCGGGGGGTCCACTAGCACAGATACGCAGTATTTT.

The chain has TRBV6-2 or TRBV6-3 and TRBJ1-5, with D perhaps TRBD1 (6 bases). CDR3 size: 15 residues. Trimming took off 8 bases at V and 3 bases at J, with 17 bases between the two ends. Germline V gene sequence: CDR1 MNHEY, CDR2 SVGEGT. The CDR3 protein is CASCRDIYTNQPQHF. CDR3 coding DNA: TGTGCCAGCTGTCGGGACATTTATACCAATCAGCCCCAGCATTTT.

The V gene is TRBV15, the J gene TRBJ2-6; D unclear. Trimming cost V 5 bases and J 4 bases, with 6 bases left between them. The CDR3 is made up of 13 amino acids. Per the germline V gene, CDR1 is LNHNV and CDR2 is YYDKDF (reference sequence). CDR3: CATSYSGANVLTF. Here the CDR3 DNA reads TGTGCCACCAGCTACTCCGGGGCCAACGTCCTGACTTTC.